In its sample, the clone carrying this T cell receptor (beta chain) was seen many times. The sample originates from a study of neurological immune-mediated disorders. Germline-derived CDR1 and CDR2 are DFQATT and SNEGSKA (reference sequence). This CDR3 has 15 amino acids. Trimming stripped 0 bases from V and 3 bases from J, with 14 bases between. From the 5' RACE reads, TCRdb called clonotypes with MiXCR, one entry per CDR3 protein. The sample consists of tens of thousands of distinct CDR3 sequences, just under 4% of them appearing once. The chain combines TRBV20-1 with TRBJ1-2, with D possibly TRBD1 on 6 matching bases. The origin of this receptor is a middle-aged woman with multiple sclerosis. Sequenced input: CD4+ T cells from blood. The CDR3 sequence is CSARDRQESYYGYTF. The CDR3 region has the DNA TGCAGTGCTAGAGATAGACAGGAAAGTTACTATGGCTACACCTTC.